Listed here are 4 T cell receptor beta chains from one sample, sequenced in a study of blood T cell repertoires in COVID-19. Profiling relied on immunoSEQ multiplex PCR, and the TCRdb table lists in-frame clones only, not all of them. The table includes a few hundred thousand clones, 80% to 90% detected once. The sample taken for sequencing was PBMCs or T cells enriched from blood (not recorded which). The receptors shown here come from a woman aged 45-65 years who had been exposed to COVID-19.

This chain links TRBV19 with TRBJ2-7; 11 bases map to TRBD1. The CDR3 loop spans 14 amino acids. The V segment lost 10 bases and the J segment 0 bases; nucleotides outside the gene matches: 5. Germline loops: CDR1 LNHDA, CDR2 SQIVND (reference sequence). The CDR3 DNA sequence: TGTGCCACTGGGACAGGGGGTGGCTCCTACGAGCAGTACTTC. It encodes CATGTGGGSYEQYF.

As for this clone: Different DNA sequences within this sample yield the same CDR3. The gene calls are TRBV19 and TRBJ2-5; TRBD1 matches 9 bases. From germline, CDR1 is LNHDA and CDR2 SQIVND (reference sequence). This CDR3 comprises 15 residues. Trimming at V came to 3 bases and at J to 1 base, leaving 3 bases not matched to a gene. The CDR3 DNA reads TGTGCCAGTAGTATCCCGGGACAGGGCCAAGAGACCCAGTACTTC. Protein sequence: CASSIPGQGQETQYF.

V usage is TRBV6-1 and J usage is TRBJ1-6; D may be TRBD1 (5 bases). The V end lost 3 bases, the J end lost 9 bases, and 18 bases lay between the germline ends. Germline V gives CDR1 MNHNS, CDR2 SASEGT. The CDR3 has 16 residues. The CDR3, as DNA: TGTGCCAGCAGTGAGACCAGGGTTTCCTTCGGTTCACCCCTCCACTTT. Its protein is CASSETRVSFGSPLHF.

This sequence joins TRBV29-1 and TRBJ2-3, with D maybe TRBD2 (5 bases). V gave up 1 base and J gave up 4 bases, with 21 bases separating them. Germline CDR1 is SQVTM and CDR2 is ANQGSEA. The CDR3 contains 17 residues. DNA for the CDR3: TGCAGCGTTGAAGCCTACGTTATAGGACTGGGCGCAGATACGCAGTATTTT. This encodes CSVEAYVIGLGADTQYF.